Listed below are T cell receptor beta chains from one sample, sequenced in a study of shared clonotypes between healthy human individuals. Profiling relied on immunoSEQ multiplex PCR, and the TCRdb table lists in-frame clones only, not all of them. Found here are about 2 million clones, less than 95% of them singletons; the top ten hold 1% to 1.5%. The sequenced sample consisted of naive CD8+ T cells sorted from blood. These receptors originate from a man aged 18 to 29 in good health. CDR3s include the opening cysteine and the closing phenylalanine or tryptophan. D genes are given only for firm matches. Size values are once, few and many counts, or a class for expanded clones, and some rows have none.

TRBV6-6	.	TRBD2	TRBJ2-7	CASSYSRGGLWYEQYF	TGTGCCAGCAGTTACTCCCGGGGGGGCCTATGGTACGAGCAGTACTTC
TRBV6-5	.	.	TRBJ1-2	CASTGGYGYTF	TGTGCCAGCACGGGTGGGTATGGCTACACCTTC
TRBV9	once	.	TRBJ2-4	CASSVGGGTSNRYF	.
TRBV30	.	TRBD2	TRBJ2-1	CAWSILAGGESYNEQFF	TGTGCCTGGAGTATACTAGCGGGAGGGGAATCCTACAATGAGCAGTTCTTC
TRBV5-1	.	TRBD2	TRBJ2-3	CASSETSGVTDTQYF	TGCGCCAGCAGCGAGACTAGCGGGGTCACAGATACGCAGTATTTT
TRBV14	.	.	TRBJ2-3	CASSQDSAVTDTQYF	TGTGCCAGCAGCCAAGATTCAGCGGTTACAGATACGCAGTATTTT
TRBV9	.	.	TRBJ2-7	CASSITSDGYYEQYF	TGTGCCAGCAGCATTACCTCGGACGGATACTACGAGCAGTACTTC
TRBV6-1	few	.	TRBJ2-3	CASSEWGATDTQYF	TGTGCCAGCAGTGAATGGGGGGCCACAGATACGCAGTATTTT
TRBV27	once	.	TRBJ2-7	CASSFGSDRYEQYF	TGTGCCAGCAGTTTTGGGTCAGATCGCTACGAGCAGTACTTC
TRBV27	.	.	TRBJ1-2	CASSDDAFIYGYTF	TGTGCCAGCAGTGACGACGCGTTTATCTATGGCTACACCTTC
TRBV14	.	.	TRBJ2-1	CASSQEWGGVDEQFF	TGTGCCAGCAGCCAAGAATGGGGCGGGGTCGATGAGCAGTTCTTC
TRBV12-5	few	.	TRBJ1-1	CASGFVATEAFF	TGTGCTAGTGGTTTCGTAGCCACTGAAGCTTTCTTT
TRBV25-1	.	.	TRBJ2-3	CASSELGGTDTQYF	TGTGCCAGCAGTGAGTTGGGGGGCACAGATACGCAGTATTTT
TRBV2	.	TRBD2	TRBJ2-4	CASSEASGSDKNIQYF	TGTGCCAGCAGTGAGGCTAGCGGGAGCGACAAAAACATTCAGTACTTC
TRBV27	.	.	TRBJ2-4	CASSPLDENIQYF	TGTGCCAGCAGTCCCCTGGATGAAAACATTCAGTACTTC
TRBV6-5	.	TRBD2	TRBJ2-1	CASSSSGGWDEQFF	TGTGCCAGCAGTTCTAGCGGGGGCTGGGATGAGCAGTTCTTC
TRBV7-6	.	.	TRBJ2-1	CASSGAGNEQFF	TGTGCCAGCAGCGGAGCTGGCAATGAGCAGTTCTTC
TRBV7-6	.	TRBD1	TRBJ2-1	CASSSGTGTYNEQFF	TGTGCCAGCAGCTCCGGGACAGGCACCTACAATGAGCAGTTCTTC
TRBV27	.	.	TRBJ2-7	CASGLRGDEQYF	TGTGCCAGCGGTCTGAGGGGGGACGAGCAGTACTTC
TRBV10-1	.	.	TRBJ2-7	CASSHHHVDLHPLPHEQYF	TGCGCCAGCAGCCATCATCATGTGGACCTTCATCCACTCCCCCACGAGCAGTACTTC
TRBV20-1	.	.	TRBJ2-3	CSAAPPDTQYF	TGCAGTGCCGCCCCTCCAGATACGCAGTATTTT
TRBV5-4	.	.	TRBJ2-1	CASSPWAYNEQFF	TGTGCCAGCAGCCCGTGGGCGTACAATGAGCAGTTCTTC
TRBV11-3	.	.	TRBJ2-7	CASSLDGSYEQYF	TGTGCCAGCAGCTTAGATGGCAGCTACGAGCAGTACTTC
TRBV9	.	.	TRBJ1-6	CASSWALDNSPLHF	TGTGCCAGCAGCTGGGCGCTTGATAATTCACCCCTCCACTTT
TRBV7-8	.	.	TRBJ2-1	CASSLLGDGGNEQFF	TGTGCCAGCAGCTTACTTGGGGACGGGGGCAATGAGCAGTTCTTC
TRBV6-5	.	.	TRBJ2-3	CASSYLGFTDTQYF	TGTGCCAGCAGTTACTTAGGGTTCACAGATACGCAGTATTTT
TRBV27	.	.	TRBJ2-1	CASSLDSGYNEQFF	TGTGCCAGCAGTCTCGATTCCGGTTACAATGAGCAGTTCTTC
TRBV2	.	.	TRBJ1-4	CASTILPGLGHEKLFF	TGTGCCAGCACGATCCTTCCGGGCCTTGGGCATGAAAAACTGTTTTTT
TRBV5-8	.	.	TRBJ1-1	CASSFGGRSTEAFF	TGTGCCAGCAGCTTTGGGGGGCGAAGTACTGAAGCTTTCTTT
TRBV10-2	.	.	TRBJ2-7	CASSFGQSYEQYF	TGCGCCAGCAGTTTTGGACAGTCCTACGAGCAGTACTTC
TRBV28	.	.	TRBJ2-7	CASSFRDNSGSYEQYF	TGTGCCAGCAGTTTCAGGGACAATTCCGGCTCCTACGAGCAGTACTTC
TRBV6-5	.	.	TRBJ2-7	CASSSDRARYEQYF	TGTGCCAGCAGTTCGGACAGAGCCCGATACGAGCAGTACTTC
TRBV6-5	.	.	TRBJ2-7	CASSYSLGDYEQYF	TGTGCCAGCAGTTACTCTCTAGGAGACTACGAGCAGTACTTC
TRBV11-2	once	TRBD2	TRBJ2-3	CASSLGLDSDTQYF	TGTGCCAGCAGCCTAGGACTAGATTCGGATACGCAGTATTTT
TRBV7-9	.	.	TRBJ2-7	CASSLARDFTYEQYF	TGTGCCAGCAGCTTAGCCCGGGACTTTACCTACGAGCAGTACTTC
TRBV2	.	.	TRBJ1-2	CASMEDYGYTF	TGTGCCAGCATGGAGGACTATGGCTACACCTTC
TRBV28	.	.	TRBJ1-1	CASSFSNTEAFF	TGTGCCAGCAGTTTCAGCAACACTGAAGCTTTCTTT
TRBV27	.	.	TRBJ2-3	CASTPGRIYTDTQYF	TGTGCCAGCACCCCCGGACGGATTTACACAGATACGCAGTATTTT
TRBV21-1	.	.	TRBJ1-5	CASSKLSKDYSGLNQPQHF	TGTGCCAGCAGCAAGCTAAGTAAGGACTACTCGGGACTCAATCAGCCCCAGCATTTT
TRBV7-9	.	.	TRBJ1-4	CASSLFPAGTVNEKLFF	TGTGCCAGCAGCTTATTCCCCGCCGGGACTGTGAATGAAAAACTGTTTTTT
TRBV10-3	.	.	TRBJ2-3	CASLPSGPQAGDTQYF	TGTGCCAGCCTCCCATCCGGGCCTCAGGCCGGGGATACGCAGTATTTT
TRBV4-1	.	.	TRBJ2-5	CASSDPGQETQYF	TGCGCCAGCTCGGACCCCGGACAAGAGACCCAGTACTTC
TRBV18	.	TRBD1	TRBJ1-1	CASSEDRPEAFF	TGTGCCAGCTCAGAGGACAGGCCTGAAGCTTTCTTT
TRBV6-4	.	.	TRBJ2-5	CASSEGRKTQYF	TGTGCCAGCAGTGAGGGCCGGAAGACCCAGTACTTC
TRBV4-1	.	TRBD1	TRBJ1-5	CASSQDGVTGEAQPQHF	TGCGCCAGCAGCCAAGATGGGGTAACAGGGGAGGCCCAGCCCCAGCATTTT
TRBV7-8	.	TRBD2	TRBJ2-7	CASSVGLAVTTYEQYF	TGTGCCAGCAGCGTCGGACTAGCTGTAACAACCTACGAGCAGTACTTC
TRBV6-5	.	TRBD2	TRBJ2-5	CASSYLLAGEQETQYF	TGTGCCAGCAGTTACCTCCTAGCGGGAGAACAAGAGACCCAGTACTTC
TRBV10-3	.	TRBD2	TRBJ2-3	CAIRPVAGSTDTQYF	TGTGCCATCAGACCTGTAGCGGGCAGCACAGATACGCAGTATTTT
TRBV10-3	.	.	TRBJ2-1	CAISKAEESYNEQFF	TGTGCCATCTCCAAAGCGGAAGAATCCTACAATGAGCAGTTCTTC
TRBV9	.	.	TRBJ2-1	CASSGVSDEQFF	TGTGCCAGCAGCGGAGTGAGCGATGAGCAGTTCTTC
TRBV28	.	.	TRBJ2-2	CASSIGGNTGELFF	TGTGCCAGCAGCATAGGTGGAAACACCGGGGAGCTGTTTTTT
TRBV9	.	.	TRBJ1-2	CASSVGRGNYGYTF	TGTGCCAGCAGCGTAGGGCGAGGGAACTATGGCTACACCTTC
TRBV6-1	once	TRBD1	TRBJ1-6	CASSGGQEGNSPLHF	TGTGCCAGCAGTGGCGGACAGGAAGGTAATTCACCCCTCCACTTT
TRBV9	.	.	TRBJ2-5	CASSVEGVSQETQYF	TGTGCCAGCAGCGTAGAGGGCGTCAGCCAAGAGACCCAGTACTTC
TRBV6-5	.	.	TRBJ2-1	CASSYGGDSYYNEQFF	TGTGCCAGCAGTTACGGAGGGGACTCCTACTACAATGAGCAGTTCTTC
TRBV11-2	once	TRBD2	TRBJ2-3	CASSLWVAGDSDTQYF	TGTGCCAGCAGCTTATGGGTAGCGGGGGATTCAGATACGCAGTATTTT
TRBV4-2	.	.	TRBJ1-6	CASSQGVQLISPLHF	TGTGCCAGCAGCCAAGGGGTACAGCTCATATCACCCCTCCACTTT
TRBV27	.	.	TRBJ2-7	CASGIGGSYEQYF	TGTGCCAGCGGTATTGGGGGCAGCTACGAGCAGTACTTC
TRBV11-2	.	.	TRBJ2-5	CASSLDWSSQETQYF	TGTGCCAGCAGCTTAGATTGGAGCAGCCAAGAGACCCAGTACTTC
TRBV2	.	.	TRBJ2-5	CASSVTGSQLRTTQYF	TGTGCCAGCAGTGTAACCGGGTCCCAGCTCCGAACGACCCAGTACTTC